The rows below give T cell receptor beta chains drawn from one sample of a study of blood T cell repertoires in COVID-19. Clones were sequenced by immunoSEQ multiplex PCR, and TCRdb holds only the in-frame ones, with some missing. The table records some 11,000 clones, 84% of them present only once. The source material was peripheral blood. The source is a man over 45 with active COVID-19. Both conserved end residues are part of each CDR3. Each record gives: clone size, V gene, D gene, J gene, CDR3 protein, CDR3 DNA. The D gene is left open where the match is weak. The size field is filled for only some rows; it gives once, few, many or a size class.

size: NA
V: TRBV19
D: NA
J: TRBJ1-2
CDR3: CASSLGAEGYTF
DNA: TGTGCCAGTAGTCTAGGTGCGGAAGGCTACACCTTC

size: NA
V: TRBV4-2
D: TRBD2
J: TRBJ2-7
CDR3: CASSQEEWTSSSYEQYF
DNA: TGTGCCAGCAGCCAGGAAGAGTGGACTAGCTCCTCCTACGAGCAGTACTTC

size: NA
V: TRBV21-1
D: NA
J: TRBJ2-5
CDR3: CASSKPGQADHQETQYF
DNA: TGTGCCAGCAGCAAACCTGGACAGGCTGACCACCAAGAGACCCAGTACTTC

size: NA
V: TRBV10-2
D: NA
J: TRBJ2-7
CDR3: CASSSDYEQYF
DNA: TGCGCCAGCAGTTCAGATTACGAGCAGTACTTC

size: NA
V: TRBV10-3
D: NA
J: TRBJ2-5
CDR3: CAISERQQETQYF
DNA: TGTGCCATCAGTGAGCGTCAGCAAGAGACCCAGTACTTC

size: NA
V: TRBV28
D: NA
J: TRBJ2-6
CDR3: CATMTDSDASGANVLTF
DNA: TGTGCCACTATGACGGACTCGGACGCCTCTGGGGCCAACGTCCTGACTTTC

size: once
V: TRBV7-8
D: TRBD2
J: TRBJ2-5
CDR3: CASSLDGRLAGGETQYF
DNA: TGTGCCAGCAGCTTAGACGGGCGACTAGCGGGAGGCGAGACCCAGTACTTC

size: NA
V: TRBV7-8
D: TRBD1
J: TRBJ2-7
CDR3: CASSLTGIEQYF
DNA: TGTGCCAGCAGCTTGACAGGGATAGAGCAGTACTTC

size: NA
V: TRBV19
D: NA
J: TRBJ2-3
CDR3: CASGAVSTDTQYF
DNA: TGTGCCAGTGGAGCAGTTAGCACAGATACGCAGTATTTT

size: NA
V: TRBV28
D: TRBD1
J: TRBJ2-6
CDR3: CASSLGAHRGHSGANVLTF
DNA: TGTGCCAGCAGTTTAGGGGCCCACAGGGGACACTCTGGGGCCAACGTCCTGACTTTC